The 8 T cell receptor beta chains reported below all come from one sample, sequenced in a study of T cells expressing NK-cell markers. TCRdb reprocessed the 5' RACE reads and stores each CDR3 protein as one record, lacking DNA. There are just under 150,000 distinct CDR3 sequences in the sample, with approximately 12% held by the top ten. Sequencing input: blood T cells: a sorted CD56 or NKG2C T cell subset, CD4+ or CD8+ T cells, or bulk PBMC T cells (not recorded which). Receptor source: a man between 18 and 29 years old in good health.

The V and J genes are TRBV20-1 and TRBJ2-7; TCRdb picks TRBD1, but there is no DNA to check that call. The CDR3 extends over 15 amino acids. Germline-derived CDR1 and CDR2 are DFQATT and SNEGSKA (reference sequence). The CDR3 loop reads CSARDRWGPTYEQYF.

The rearrangement links TRBV30 to TRBJ2-3. The CDR3 loop spans 12 amino acids. Germline CDR1 is GTSNPN and CDR2 is SVGIG (reference sequence). CDR3 in amino acids: CAWRDSTDTQYF. Full variable domain (missing parts from reference TRBV30 and TRBJ2-3): SQTIHQWPATLVQPVGSPLSLECTVEGTSNPNLYWYRQAAGRGLQLLFYSVGIGQISSEVPQNLSASRPQDRQFILSSKKLLLSDSGFYLCAWRDSTDTQYFGPGTRLTVL.

The rearrangement uses TRBV6-5 and TRBJ1-6. Germline loops: CDR1 MNHEY, CDR2 SVGAGI. The CDR3 extends over 14 amino acids. This chain's CDR3 is CASSYSWSYSPLHF.

V usage is TRBV29-1 and J usage is TRBJ2-1. The V gene's germline CDR1 is SQVTM and CDR2 ANQGSEA. The CDR3 is 12 residues long. The CDR3 sequence: CSVVGAKNEQFF.

V usage is TRBV12-3 or TRBV12-4 and J usage is TRBJ1-5; without DNA, the TCRdb call of TRBD1 cannot be checked. The CDR3 spans 16 residues. CDR3 in amino acids: CASSLQGLYGNQPQHF.

The chain uses TRBV20-1 and TRBJ1-1. The CDR3 covers 14 residues. The germline CDR1 and CDR2 sequences are DFQATT and SNEGSKA (reference sequence). CDR3 in amino acids: CSARVGRGPTEAFF.

V usage is TRBV20-1 and J usage is TRBJ2-2. The CDR3 runs 15 residues. CDR1 DFQATT and CDR2 SNEGSKA come from the germline V gene (reference sequence). CDR3 in amino acids: CSARDGQTYTGELFF.

This clonotype is medium-sized by frequency. The chain combines TRBV19 with TRBJ1-1; TCRdb lists TRBD1, though no DNA is available to test this call. CDR1 is LNHDA and CDR2 is SQIVND in the germline V gene (reference sequence). This CDR3 is 12 amino acids long. This CDR3 is CASKPGQLEAFF.